Below are 10 T cell receptor beta chains sequenced from a single sample in a study of blood T cell repertoires in COVID-19. Repertoires were generated with immunoSEQ multiplex PCR, while TCRdb's copy carries only in-frame clones and drops some. This table has 200,000 to 300,000 clones, 83% appearing once. Material: peripheral blood. These receptors all stem from a human donor in a cohort sampled during active COVID-19.

J is TRBJ2-1 and V is TRBV4-2, with 8 nucleotides matching TRBD2. The CDR3 totals 15 residues. Germline CDR1 LGHNA, CDR2 YNFKEQ. After removal of 0 bases from V and 10 bases from J, the junction contained 8 bases not matched to a gene. The CDR3 coding sequence is TGTGCCAGCAGCCAAGATCTGGCGGGGGGTCGGGAGCAGTTCTTC. This translates into CASSQDLAGGREQFF.

The J gene is TRBJ2-1, the V gene TRBV11-1, with 8 bases lining up with TRBD2. Trimming took 3 bases from V and 2 from J; bases not matched to a gene: 3. CDR1 is SGHAT, CDR2 FQDESV, per germline (reference sequence). The CDR3 runs 15 residues. The CDR3 DNA reads as TGTGCCAGCAGCTTGAACGGGAGGGCCTACAATGAGCAGTTCTTC. Translation gives CASSLNGRAYNEQFF.

This chain connects TRBV19 to TRBJ2-1, with TRBD1 matching 9 bases. The CDR3 loop spans 15 amino acids. After removal of 2 bases from V and 6 bases from J, the junction contained 5 bases not matched to a gene. Germline CDR1 LNHDA, CDR2 SQIVND (reference sequence). CDR3 bases: TGTGCCAGTAGTATAAGGTCGGACAGGGGCAATGAGCAGTTCTTC. It codes for CASSIRSDRGNEQFF.

V and J are TRBV7-9 and TRBJ1-4, with 9 bases matching TRBD1. Germline CDR1 reads SEHNR; CDR2 reads FQNEAQ (reference sequence). The ends lost 2 bases at V and 0 bases at J; junction bases unmatched: 10. CDR3 length: 19 amino acids. The CDR3, as DNA: TGTGCCAGCAGCTTACGATCCGGGACAGGGCTTGCAACTAATGAAAAACTGTTTTTT. Encoded protein: CASSLRSGTGLATNEKLFF.

The gene calls are TRBV24-1 and TRBJ2-1; 7 nucleotides line up with TRBD2. V gave up 4 bases and J gave up 0 bases; unmatched junction bases: 5. The germline gives CDR1 KGHDR, CDR2 SFDVKD. The CDR3 runs to 16 residues. In DNA, the CDR3 is TGTGCCACCAGTGACAACGAGCGGGGCTCCTACAATGAGCAGTTCTTC. Its translation: CATSDNERGSYNEQFF.

The CDR3 protein is CASSRRDSSYNEQFF. CDR3 sequence (DNA): TGTGCCAGCAGCCGGAGGGACAGCTCCTACAATGAGCAGTTCTTC. J is TRBJ2-1 and V is TRBV11-3; a weak D match, TRBD1 (7 bases). Trimming removed 5 bases from V and 0 bases from J, with 11 bases in between. The CDR3 has 15 amino acids. CDR1 is SGHNT, CDR2 YENEEA, per germline.

V and J are TRBV5-8 and TRBJ1-4; D perhaps matches TRBD1 (5 bases). The CDR3 runs 13 residues. The V end was cut by 4 bases, the J end by 10 bases, with 14 bases between. CDR1 and CDR2 from the germline V gene are SGHTS and YDEGEE. The CDR3 DNA is TGTGCCAGCAGCAACGGCAGGGAGGGAAAACTGTTTTTT. This gives the protein CASSNGREGKLFF.

CDR3 coding DNA: TGCGCCAGCAGCCAAGGACAGGGATTCTACGAGCAGTACTTC. Translating it yields CASSQGQGFYEQYF. The chain employs TRBV4-1 and TRBJ2-7, with 7 bases fitting TRBD1. CDR1 MGHRA and CDR2 YSYEKL come from the germline V gene. The length of the CDR3 is 14 residues. The V and J ends lost 1 base and 3 bases, in that order; junction bases with no gene match: 3.

The J gene is TRBJ2-1, the V gene TRBV27; D not certain. This CDR3 contains 11 residues. Germline V gene data show CDR1 as MNHEY and CDR2 as SMNVEV (reference sequence). The V end lost 4 bases, the J end lost 15 bases, and 13 bases lay between the germline ends. CDR3 in amino acids: CASSSEVTRFF. In DNA form, the CDR3 reads TGTGCCAGCAGTTCCGAGGTTACGAGGTTCTTC.

The DNA for the CDR3 is TGTGCCAGCAGGGAGAGTTGGGACAGGAGCTACGAGCAGTACTTC. Translation gives CASRESWDRSYEQYF. The chain joins TRBV6-5 to TRBJ2-7, with TRBD1 identical over 8 bases. The CDR3 has 15 amino acids. Trimming removed 6 bases from V and 3 bases from J; junction bases left unmatched: 10. CDR1 is MNHEY and CDR2 is SVGAGI in the germline V gene.